This T cell receptor beta chain was sequenced during a study of beta chain features in type 1 diabetes. Study at large: Sorted cells examined across all samples numbered about 110,000,000.

The germline V and J ends were trimmed by 2 bases and 4 bases, with 14 bases remaining between them. The CDR3 loop spans 15 amino acids. Germline V gene sequence: CDR1 LNHDA, CDR2 SQIVND (reference sequence). Study-wide findings and caveats: Naive, central memory and regulatory TCRB repertoires appeared more similar among patients than healthy donors. When Type 1 diabetes patients were examined, their TCRB CDR3s proved moderately but significantly shorter in all four CD4+ subsets.

This clone occurred a few times. The antigen remains unidentified. Expressed TCRB transcripts were sequenced, since all the RNA that had been isolated was reverse transcribed. Sequencing of naive, central memory and regulatory T cell samples gave an average of about 3.57 million reads. Some clones are missing from TCRdb's copy, which holds only in-frame ones; the method was immunoSEQ multiplex PCR. The data show fewer than 400,000 clones, roughly 9% seen once. The sample consisted of central memory CD4+ T cells from blood. The clonotype originates from a man aged 30 to 45 with type 1 diabetes. The rearrangement links TRBV19 to TRBJ1-2; D is possibly TRBD1 (5 bases). The DNA of the CDR3 is TGTGCCAGTAGTATATCTGCAGGGTGGGCCTATGGCTACACCTTC. The encoded protein is CASSISAGWAYGYTF.